The T cell receptor beta chain under discussion was sequenced for a study of CD8 T cells in Susac syndrome. Notes on the study in general: The TCR sequencing and HLA analysis in the study involved a relatively small number of individuals, as the study acknowledged.

An input of roughly 0.5 to 1 ug of RNA was subjected to reverse transcription using random hexamers. TCRdb re-analysed the immunoSEQ multiplex PCR reads in MiXCR, keeping a single row per CDR3 protein. The sample holds almost 450,000 distinct CDR3 sequences, about 85% seen once. Concerning this clonotype itself: The target antigen is unknown.

The CDR3 spans 14 residues. The V gene lost 1 base and the J gene lost 2 bases, with 8 bases spanning the gap. The germline gives CDR1 LNHDA, CDR2 SQIVND (reference sequence). Sequencing of TCR beta drew on CD8+ and CD4+ T cells from blood. The multiple sclerosis controls consisted of treatment-naive patients with relapsing-remitting disease, either stable or active. The clonotype originates from a human donor with multiple sclerosis. The V gene is TRBV19, the J gene TRBJ1-2; D gene ambiguous. Specimen: CD8+ T cells from PBMCs. In DNA, the CDR3 is TGTGCCAGTAGTATAGCGGGCGGAAACTATGGCTACACCTTC. This gives the protein CASSIAGGNYGYTF.